A selection of T cell receptor beta chains follows, all from one sample in a study of blood T cells in healthy people across ages. One entry per CDR3 protein results from TCRdb running MiXCR on the 5' RACE reads. Counted here are roughly 1.7 million distinct CDR3 sequences, roughly 30% occurring once; the ten biggest clones make up roughly 12%. The sample comprised blood. Receptors were obtained from a woman in her 30s in good health. Each CDR3 is given without its conserved first and last residue. Expanded clones are given a class, and other clones once, few, many or no size at all.

CDR3: ASSPYSGTNGEQF; V: TRBV9; size: many; J: TRBJ2-1
CDR3: ASSRDRAGLYQPQH; V: TRBV6-2/TRBV6-3; size: NA; J: TRBJ1-5
CDR3: ASRAPGGRGFTEAF; V: TRBV2; size: NA; J: TRBJ1-1
CDR3: ASSRVPAPGLAYEQY; V: TRBV27; size: NA; J: TRBJ2-7
CDR3: ASSLTGQGLYEQY; V: TRBV27; size: many; J: TRBJ2-7
CDR3: ASSDPGTGGIGTEAF; V: TRBV9; size: once; J: TRBJ1-1
CDR3: ASSQVLGGRSDTQY; V: TRBV4-1; size: few; J: TRBJ2-3
CDR3: ATSRAGIPAYGYT; V: TRBV15; size: NA; J: TRBJ1-2
CDR3: ASSLGGPEQVSEQF; V: TRBV7-6; size: NA; J: TRBJ2-1
CDR3: ASSQRGPHAAF; V: TRBV7-2; size: NA; J: TRBJ1-1
CDR3: ASSLIAGVGDTQY; V: TRBV28; size: few; J: TRBJ2-3
CDR3: ATSSMTGSTDTQY; V: TRBV15; size: many; J: TRBJ2-3
CDR3: ASSLPNGGYTDTQY; V: TRBV7-9; size: many; J: TRBJ2-3
CDR3: ASSLARGHTDTQY; V: TRBV7-9; size: NA; J: TRBJ2-3
CDR3: ASSQPPRTGRGEQY; V: TRBV19; size: NA; J: TRBJ2-5
CDR3: ASSVEVSGRAAF; V: TRBV9; size: NA; J: TRBJ1-1
CDR3: ASGLVLSTGGGNEQF; V: TRBV12-5; size: few; J: TRBJ2-1
CDR3: ATSDPRDLGPDTQY; V: TRBV24-1; size: NA; J: TRBJ2-3
CDR3: ASSNRNLNYGYT; V: TRBV5-5; size: few; J: TRBJ1-2
CDR3: SARDRGQGGNYGYT; V: TRBV20-1; size: NA; J: TRBJ1-2
CDR3: ASRTAIHQETQY; V: TRBV5-1; size: few; J: TRBJ2-5
CDR3: AGSLSQGRGDEQF; V: TRBV5-6; size: few; J: TRBJ2-1
CDR3: ASSQDVWAGGAKNIQY; V: TRBV4-2; size: many; J: TRBJ2-4
CDR3: ASSQTDRSNEQF; V: TRBV2; size: NA; J: TRBJ2-1
CDR3: ASSLVRGPYNEQF; V: TRBV7-3; size: NA; J: TRBJ2-1
CDR3: ASSIRQGAEAF; V: TRBV7-9; size: few; J: TRBJ1-1
CDR3: SARDANGRLNEQF; V: TRBV20-1; size: few; J: TRBJ2-1
CDR3: ASRGTGKGQETQY; V: TRBV6-5; size: few; J: TRBJ2-5
CDR3: STRSVQLNTEAF; V: TRBV20-1; size: NA; J: TRBJ1-1
CDR3: SARETTPGGGRSYNEQF; V: TRBV20-1; size: NA; J: TRBJ2-1
CDR3: ASPDRVIANYGYT; V: TRBV6-4; size: NA; J: TRBJ1-2
CDR3: AGSTRPSGENNEQF; V: TRBV5-1; size: NA; J: TRBJ2-1
CDR3: SARGLADSYEQY; V: TRBV20-1; size: NA; J: TRBJ2-7
CDR3: AWSLGGTYEQY; V: TRBV30; size: few; J: TRBJ2-7
CDR3: ATSRDRGPSNGYT; V: TRBV15; size: NA; J: TRBJ1-2
CDR3: ASSAKNIQY; V: TRBV28; size: few; J: TRBJ2-4
CDR3: ASSPGTRGKNIQY; V: TRBV4-1; size: many; J: TRBJ2-4
CDR3: ASSVGHGSSYNEQF; V: TRBV9; size: NA; J: TRBJ2-1
CDR3: ASTNGTSGADTQY; V: TRBV5-1; size: NA; J: TRBJ2-3
CDR3: SGSVNTEAF; V: TRBV29-1; size: NA; J: TRBJ1-1
CDR3: SAPKKGTARREQY; V: TRBV20-1; size: NA; J: TRBJ2-5
CDR3: ASSQEGADSESDTQY; V: TRBV4-1; size: few; J: TRBJ2-3
CDR3: ASSFSQGGGEQY; V: TRBV27; size: few; J: TRBJ2-7
CDR3: ASSYNVGVNYGYT; V: TRBV6-5; size: NA; J: TRBJ1-2
CDR3: SASAFWASGAETQY; V: TRBV20-1; size: NA; J: TRBJ2-5
CDR3: ASSLAARAQY; V: TRBV7-2; size: NA; J: TRBJ2-5
CDR3: ASSQDTGVNYGYT; V: TRBV3-1; size: NA; J: TRBJ1-2
CDR3: ASNSWRGDTQY; V: TRBV4-1; size: few; J: TRBJ2-3
CDR3: SASTRAHYEQY; V: TRBV20-1; size: NA; J: TRBJ2-7
CDR3: ASSRQGGYEQY; V: TRBV18; size: many; J: TRBJ2-7
CDR3: SASPWQGSSEQY; V: TRBV20-1; size: NA; J: TRBJ2-7
CDR3: ASSIKAYQPYQPQH; V: TRBV19; size: NA; J: TRBJ1-5
CDR3: ASSLSFVRSEQF; V: TRBV7-2; size: few; J: TRBJ2-1
CDR3: ASSLTSGGINEQF; V: TRBV5-1; size: NA; J: TRBJ2-1